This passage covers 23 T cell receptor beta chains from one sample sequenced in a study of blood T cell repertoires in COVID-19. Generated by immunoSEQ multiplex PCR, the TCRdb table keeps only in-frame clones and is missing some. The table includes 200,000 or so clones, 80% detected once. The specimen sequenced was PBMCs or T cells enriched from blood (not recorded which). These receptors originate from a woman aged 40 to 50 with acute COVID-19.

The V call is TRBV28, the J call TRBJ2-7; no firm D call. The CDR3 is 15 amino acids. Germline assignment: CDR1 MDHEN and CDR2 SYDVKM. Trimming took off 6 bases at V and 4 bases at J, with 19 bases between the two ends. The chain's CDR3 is CASRRPGPESYEQYF. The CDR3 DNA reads TGTGCCAGCAGGCGTCCCGGTCCGGAGTCTTACGAGCAGTACTTC.

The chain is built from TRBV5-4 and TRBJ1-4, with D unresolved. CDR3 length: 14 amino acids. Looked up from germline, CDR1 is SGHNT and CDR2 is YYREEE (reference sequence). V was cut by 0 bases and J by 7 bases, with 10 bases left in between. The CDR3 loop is CASSLEEAGEKLFF. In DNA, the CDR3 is TGTGCCAGCAGCTTGGAAGAAGCAGGTGAAAAACTGTTTTTT.

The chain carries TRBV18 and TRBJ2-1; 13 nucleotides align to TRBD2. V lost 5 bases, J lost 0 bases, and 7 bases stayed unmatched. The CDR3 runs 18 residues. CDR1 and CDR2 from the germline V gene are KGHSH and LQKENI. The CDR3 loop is CASSSLGLAGASYNEQFF. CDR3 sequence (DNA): TGTGCCAGCTCATCCCTCGGACTAGCGGGAGCCTCCTACAATGAGCAGTTCTTC.

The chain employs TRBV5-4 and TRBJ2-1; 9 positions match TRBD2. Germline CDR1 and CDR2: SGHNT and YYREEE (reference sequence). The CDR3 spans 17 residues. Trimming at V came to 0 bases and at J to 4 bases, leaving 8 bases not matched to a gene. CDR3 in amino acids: CASSLDPRSGGYNEQFF. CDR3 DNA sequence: TGTGCCAGCAGCTTGGATCCCCGTAGCGGGGGTTACAATGAGCAGTTCTTC.

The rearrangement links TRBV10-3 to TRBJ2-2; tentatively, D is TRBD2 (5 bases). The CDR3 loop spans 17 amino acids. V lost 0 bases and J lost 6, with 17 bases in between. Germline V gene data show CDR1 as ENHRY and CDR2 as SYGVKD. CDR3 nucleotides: TGTGCCATCAGTGAGTCCCCGCGGGTAGGAGTCCCCGGGGAGCTGTTTTTT. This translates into CAISESPRVGVPGELFF.

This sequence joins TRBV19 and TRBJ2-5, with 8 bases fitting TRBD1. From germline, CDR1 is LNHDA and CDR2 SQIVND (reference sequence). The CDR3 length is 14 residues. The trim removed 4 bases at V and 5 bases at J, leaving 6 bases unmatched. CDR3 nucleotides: TGTGCCAGTAGTACCGGGACAGGTGTGGAGACCCAGTACTTC. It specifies CASSTGTGVETQYF.

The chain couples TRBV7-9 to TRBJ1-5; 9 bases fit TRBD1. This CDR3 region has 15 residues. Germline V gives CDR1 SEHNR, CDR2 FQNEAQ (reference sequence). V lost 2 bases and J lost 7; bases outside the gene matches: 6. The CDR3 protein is CASSLTGGVGQPQHF. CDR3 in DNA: TGTGCCAGCAGCTTAACAGGGGGCGTCGGGCAGCCCCAGCATTTT.

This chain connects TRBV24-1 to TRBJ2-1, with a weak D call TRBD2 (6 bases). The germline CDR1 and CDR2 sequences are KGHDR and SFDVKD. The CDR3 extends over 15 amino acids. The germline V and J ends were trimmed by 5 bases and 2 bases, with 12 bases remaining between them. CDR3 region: CATSGASATYNEQFF. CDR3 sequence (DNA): TGTGCCACCAGTGGGGCTAGCGCTACCTACAATGAGCAGTTCTTC.

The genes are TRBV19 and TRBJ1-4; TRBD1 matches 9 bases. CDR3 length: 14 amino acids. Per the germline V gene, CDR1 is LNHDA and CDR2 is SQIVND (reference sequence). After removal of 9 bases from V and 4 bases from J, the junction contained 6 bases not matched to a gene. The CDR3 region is CASTTGGFNEKLFF. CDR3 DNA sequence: TGTGCCAGCACGACAGGGGGATTTAATGAAAAACTGTTTTTT.

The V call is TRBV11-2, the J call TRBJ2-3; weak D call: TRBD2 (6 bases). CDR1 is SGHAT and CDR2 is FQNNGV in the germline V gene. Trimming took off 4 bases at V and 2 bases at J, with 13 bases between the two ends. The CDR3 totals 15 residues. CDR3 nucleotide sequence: TGTGCCAGCAGCTGGACTACGCTCAACACAGATACGCAGTATTTT. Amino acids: CASSWTTLNTDTQYF. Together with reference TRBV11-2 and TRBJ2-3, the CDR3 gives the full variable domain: EAGVAQSPRYKIIEKRQSVAFWCNPISGHATLYWYQQILGQGPKLLIQFQNNGVVDDSQLPKDRFSAERLKGVDSTLKIQPAKLEDSAVYLCASSWTTLNTDTQYFGPGTRLTVL.

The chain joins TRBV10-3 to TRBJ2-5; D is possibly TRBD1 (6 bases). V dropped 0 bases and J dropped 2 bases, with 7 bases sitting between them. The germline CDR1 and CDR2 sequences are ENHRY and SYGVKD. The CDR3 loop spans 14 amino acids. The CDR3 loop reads CAISESRGQETQYF. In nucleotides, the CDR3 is TGTGCCATCAGTGAGTCGAGGGGGCAAGAGACCCAGTACTTC.

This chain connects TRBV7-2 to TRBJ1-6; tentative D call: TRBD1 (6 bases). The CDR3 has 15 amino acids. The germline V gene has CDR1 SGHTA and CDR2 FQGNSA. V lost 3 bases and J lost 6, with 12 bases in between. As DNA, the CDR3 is TGTGCCAGCAGCTTGTACAGGGTTCCTAATTCACCCCTCCACTTT. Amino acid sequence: CASSLYRVPNSPLHF.

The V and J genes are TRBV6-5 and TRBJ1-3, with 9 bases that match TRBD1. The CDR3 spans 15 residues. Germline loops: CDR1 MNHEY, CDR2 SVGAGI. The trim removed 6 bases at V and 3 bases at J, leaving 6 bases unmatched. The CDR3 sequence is CASSRPGQGGNTIYF. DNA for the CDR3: TGTGCCAGCAGCCGGCCGGGACAGGGTGGAAACACCATATATTTT.

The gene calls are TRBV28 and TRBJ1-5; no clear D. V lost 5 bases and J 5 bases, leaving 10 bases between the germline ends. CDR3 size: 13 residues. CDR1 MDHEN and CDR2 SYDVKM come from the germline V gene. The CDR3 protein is CASSVQDYQPQHF. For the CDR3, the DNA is TGTGCCAGCAGTGTTCAGGATTATCAGCCCCAGCATTTT. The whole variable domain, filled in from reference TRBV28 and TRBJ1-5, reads DVKVTQSSRYLVKRTGEKVFLECVQDMDHENMFWYRQDPGLGLRLIYFSYDVKMKEKGDIPEGYSVSREKKERFSLILESASTNQTSMYLCASSVQDYQPQHFGDGTRLSIL.

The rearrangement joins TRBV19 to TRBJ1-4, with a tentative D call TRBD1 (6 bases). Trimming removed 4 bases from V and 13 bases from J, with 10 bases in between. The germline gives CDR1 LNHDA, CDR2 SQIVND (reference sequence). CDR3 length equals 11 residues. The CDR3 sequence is CASSNRVVLFF. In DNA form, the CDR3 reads TGTGCCAGTAGTAACAGGGTCGTACTGTTTTTT.

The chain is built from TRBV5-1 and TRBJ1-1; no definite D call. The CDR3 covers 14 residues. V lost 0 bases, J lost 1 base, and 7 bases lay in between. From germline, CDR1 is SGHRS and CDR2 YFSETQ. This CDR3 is CASSLDLRNTEAFF. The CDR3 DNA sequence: TGCGCCAGCAGCTTGGATCTGAGGAACACTGAAGCTTTCTTT.

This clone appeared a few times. CDR3 amino acids: CSVGGPGQDMNTEAFF. Here the CDR3 DNA reads TGCAGCGTCGGAGGACCGGGACAGGATATGAACACTGAAGCTTTCTTT. The chain combines TRBV29-1 with TRBJ1-1, with 8 bases aligning to TRBD1. The ends lost 6 bases at V and 0 bases at J; junction bases unmatched: 12. Per germline, CDR1 SQVTM and CDR2 ANQGSEA. The CDR3 consists of 16 residues.

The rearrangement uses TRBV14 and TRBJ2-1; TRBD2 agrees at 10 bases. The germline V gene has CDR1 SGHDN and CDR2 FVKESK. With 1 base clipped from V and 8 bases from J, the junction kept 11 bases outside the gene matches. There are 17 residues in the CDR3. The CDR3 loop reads CASSQVRRASGRYEQFF. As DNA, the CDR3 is TGTGCCAGCAGCCAAGTCCGGAGGGCTAGCGGGAGATATGAGCAGTTCTTC.

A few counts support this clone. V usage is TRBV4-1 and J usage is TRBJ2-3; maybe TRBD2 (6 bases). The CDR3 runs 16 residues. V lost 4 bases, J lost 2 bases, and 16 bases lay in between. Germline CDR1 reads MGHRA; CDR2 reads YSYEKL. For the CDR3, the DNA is TGCGCCAGCAGCCCCTTATTGGGACTTCCCACAGATACGCAGTATTTT. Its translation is CASSPLLGLPTDTQYF.

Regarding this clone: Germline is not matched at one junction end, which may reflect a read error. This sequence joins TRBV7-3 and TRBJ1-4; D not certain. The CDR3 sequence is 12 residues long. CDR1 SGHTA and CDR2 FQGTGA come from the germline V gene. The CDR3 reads CASRFYPEKLFF. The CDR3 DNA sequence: TGTGCCAGCCGCTTCTATCCGGAAAAACTGTTTTTT.

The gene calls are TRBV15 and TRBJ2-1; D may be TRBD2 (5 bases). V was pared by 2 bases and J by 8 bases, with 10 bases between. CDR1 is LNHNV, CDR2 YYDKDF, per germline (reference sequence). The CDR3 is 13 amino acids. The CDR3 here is CATSRFRGYEQFF. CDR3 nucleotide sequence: TGTGCCACCAGCAGATTTCGAGGGTATGAGCAGTTCTTC.

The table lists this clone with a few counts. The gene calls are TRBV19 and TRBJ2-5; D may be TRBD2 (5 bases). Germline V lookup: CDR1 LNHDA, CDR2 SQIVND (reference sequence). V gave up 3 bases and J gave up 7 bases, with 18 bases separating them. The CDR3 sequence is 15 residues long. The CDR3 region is CASSISSGLGGTQYF. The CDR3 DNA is TGTGCCAGTAGTATTTCCTCCGGACTCGGTGGGACCCAGTACTTC.

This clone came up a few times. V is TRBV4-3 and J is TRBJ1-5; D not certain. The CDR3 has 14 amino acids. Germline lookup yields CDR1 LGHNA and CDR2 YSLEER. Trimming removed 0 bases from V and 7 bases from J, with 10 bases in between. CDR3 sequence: CASSQDRFNQPQHF. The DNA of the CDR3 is TGCGCCAGCAGCCAAGATCGGTTCAACCAGCCCCAGCATTTT.